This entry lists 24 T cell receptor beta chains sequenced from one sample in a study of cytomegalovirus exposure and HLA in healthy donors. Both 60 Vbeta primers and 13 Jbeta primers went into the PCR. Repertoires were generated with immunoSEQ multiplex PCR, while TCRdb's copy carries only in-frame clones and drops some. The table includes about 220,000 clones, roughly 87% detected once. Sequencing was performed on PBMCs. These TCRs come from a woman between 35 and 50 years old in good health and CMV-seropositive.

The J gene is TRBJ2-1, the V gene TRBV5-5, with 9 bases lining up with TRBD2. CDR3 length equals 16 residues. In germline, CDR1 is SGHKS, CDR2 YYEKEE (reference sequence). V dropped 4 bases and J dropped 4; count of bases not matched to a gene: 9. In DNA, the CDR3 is TGTGCCAGCAGCCCGAGCAGCGGGAGGCTTTACAATGAGCAGTTCTTC. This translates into CASSPSSGRLYNEQFF.

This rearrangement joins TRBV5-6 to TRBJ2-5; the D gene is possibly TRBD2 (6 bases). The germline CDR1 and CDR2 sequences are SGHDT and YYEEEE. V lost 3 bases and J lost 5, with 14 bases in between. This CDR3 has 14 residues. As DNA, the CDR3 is TGTGCCAGCAGCTCTGGAGGGGTTTGGGAGACCCAGTACTTC. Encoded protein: CASSSGGVWETQYF.

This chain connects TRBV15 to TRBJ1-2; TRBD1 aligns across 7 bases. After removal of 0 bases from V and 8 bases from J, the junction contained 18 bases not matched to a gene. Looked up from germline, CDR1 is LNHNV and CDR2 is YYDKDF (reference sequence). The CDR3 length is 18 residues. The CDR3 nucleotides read TGTGCCACCAGCAGAGATTTCAGACAGGGCCGTCAGGAGAGGGGCTACACCTTC. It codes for CATSRDFRQGRQERGYTF.

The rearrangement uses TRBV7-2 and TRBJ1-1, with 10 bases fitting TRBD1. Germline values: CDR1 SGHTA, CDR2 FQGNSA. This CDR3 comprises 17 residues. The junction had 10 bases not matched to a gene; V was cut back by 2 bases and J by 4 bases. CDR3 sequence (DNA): TGTGCCAGCAGCTTACGGGGACAGGGGATGGGAAGCACTGAAGCTTTCTTT. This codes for CASSLRGQGMGSTEAFF.

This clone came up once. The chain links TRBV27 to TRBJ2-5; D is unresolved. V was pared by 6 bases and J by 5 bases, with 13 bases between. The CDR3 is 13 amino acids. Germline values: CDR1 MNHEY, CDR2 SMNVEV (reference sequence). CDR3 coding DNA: TGTGCCAGCAGCTCCCCCCCCTTGGAGACCCAGTACTTC. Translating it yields CASSSPPLETQYF.

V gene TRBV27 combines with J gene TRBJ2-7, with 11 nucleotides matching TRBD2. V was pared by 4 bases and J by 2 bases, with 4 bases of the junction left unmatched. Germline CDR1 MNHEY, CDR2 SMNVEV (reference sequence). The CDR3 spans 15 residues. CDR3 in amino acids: CASSSSSGGTYEQYF. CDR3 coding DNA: TGTGCCAGCAGTTCATCTAGCGGGGGGACCTACGAGCAGTACTTC.

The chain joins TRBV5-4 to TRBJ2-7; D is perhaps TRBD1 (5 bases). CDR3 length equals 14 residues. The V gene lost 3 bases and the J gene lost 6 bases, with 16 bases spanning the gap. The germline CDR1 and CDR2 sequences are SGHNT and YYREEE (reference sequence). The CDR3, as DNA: TGTGCCAGCAGCTCCTCGGACATCCTCTTCGAGCAGTACTTC. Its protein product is CASSSSDILFEQYF.

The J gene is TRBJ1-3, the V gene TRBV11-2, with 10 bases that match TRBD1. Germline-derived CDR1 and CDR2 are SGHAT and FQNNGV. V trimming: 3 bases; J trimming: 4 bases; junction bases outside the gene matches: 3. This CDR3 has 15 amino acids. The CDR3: CASSLGQGSGNTIYF. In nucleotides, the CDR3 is TGTGCCAGCAGCTTGGGACAGGGGAGCGGAAACACCATATATTTT.

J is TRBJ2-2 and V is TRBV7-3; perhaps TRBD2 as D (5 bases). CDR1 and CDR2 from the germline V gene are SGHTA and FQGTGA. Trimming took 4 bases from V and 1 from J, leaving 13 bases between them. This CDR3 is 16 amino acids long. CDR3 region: CASSSRTGVNTGELFF. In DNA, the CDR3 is TGTGCCAGCAGCTCCAGGACTGGAGTGAACACCGGGGAGCTGTTTTTT. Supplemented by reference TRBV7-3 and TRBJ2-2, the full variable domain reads GAGVSQTPSNKVTEKGKYVELRCDPISGHTALYWYRQSLGQGPEFLIYFQGTGAADDSGLPNDRFFAVRPEGSVSTLKIQRTERGDSAVYLCASSSRTGVNTGELFFGEGSRLTVL.

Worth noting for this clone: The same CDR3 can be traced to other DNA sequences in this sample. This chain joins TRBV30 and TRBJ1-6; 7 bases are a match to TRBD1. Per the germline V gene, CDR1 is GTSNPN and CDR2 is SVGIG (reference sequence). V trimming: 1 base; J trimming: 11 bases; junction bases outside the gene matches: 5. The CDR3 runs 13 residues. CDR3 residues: CAWSGVGGPPLHF. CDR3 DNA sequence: TGTGCCTGGAGTGGAGTAGGGGGCCCACCCCTCCACTTT.

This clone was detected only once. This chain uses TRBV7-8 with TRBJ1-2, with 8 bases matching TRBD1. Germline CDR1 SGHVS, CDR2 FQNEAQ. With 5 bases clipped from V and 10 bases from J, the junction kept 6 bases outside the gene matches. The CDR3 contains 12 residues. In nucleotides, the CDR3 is TGTGCCAGCAGCGGGGACAGGTGCTCCTACACCTTC. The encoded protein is CASSGDRCSYTF.

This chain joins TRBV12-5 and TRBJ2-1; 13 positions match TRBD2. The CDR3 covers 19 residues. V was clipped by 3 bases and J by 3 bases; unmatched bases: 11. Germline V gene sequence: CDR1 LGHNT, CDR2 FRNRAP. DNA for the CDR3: TGTGCTAGTGGTTTCGGGTTCTACCGACTAGCGGGAGGCTACAATGAGCAGTTCTTC. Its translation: CASGFGFYRLAGGYNEQFF.

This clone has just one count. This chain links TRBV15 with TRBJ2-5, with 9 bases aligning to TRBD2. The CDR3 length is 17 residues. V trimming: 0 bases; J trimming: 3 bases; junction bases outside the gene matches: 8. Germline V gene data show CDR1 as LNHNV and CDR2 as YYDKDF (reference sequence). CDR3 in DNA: TGTGCCACCAGCAGAGATTTGTTAGCGGGAGAGGAAGAGACCCAGTACTTC. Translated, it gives CATSRDLLAGEEETQYF.

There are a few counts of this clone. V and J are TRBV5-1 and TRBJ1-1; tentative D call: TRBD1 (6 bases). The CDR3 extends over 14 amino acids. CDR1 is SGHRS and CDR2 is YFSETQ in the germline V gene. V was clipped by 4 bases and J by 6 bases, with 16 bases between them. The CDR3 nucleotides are TGCGCCAGCAGCCCGTCGGACAGTCCTTCTGAAGCTTTCTTT. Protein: CASSPSDSPSEAFF.

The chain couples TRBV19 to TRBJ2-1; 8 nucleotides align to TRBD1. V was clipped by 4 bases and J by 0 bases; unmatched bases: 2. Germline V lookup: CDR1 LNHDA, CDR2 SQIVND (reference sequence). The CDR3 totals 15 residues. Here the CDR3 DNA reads TGTGCCAGTAGTAGGACAGGGAGCTCCTACAATGAGCAGTTCTTC. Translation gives CASSRTGSSYNEQFF.

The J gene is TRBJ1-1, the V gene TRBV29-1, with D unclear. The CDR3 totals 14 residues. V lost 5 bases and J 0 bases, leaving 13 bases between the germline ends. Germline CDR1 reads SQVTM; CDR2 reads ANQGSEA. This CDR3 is CSVRHGGLNTEAFF. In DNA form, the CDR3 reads TGCAGCGTTCGACATGGTGGATTGAACACTGAAGCTTTCTTT.

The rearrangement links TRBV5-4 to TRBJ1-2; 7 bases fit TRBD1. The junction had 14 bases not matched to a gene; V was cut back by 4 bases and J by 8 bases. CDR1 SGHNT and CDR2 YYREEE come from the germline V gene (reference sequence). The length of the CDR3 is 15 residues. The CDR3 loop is CASSEAGQAFGGYTF. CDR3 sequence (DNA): TGTGCCAGCAGCGAGGCCGGACAGGCCTTCGGGGGCTACACCTTC.

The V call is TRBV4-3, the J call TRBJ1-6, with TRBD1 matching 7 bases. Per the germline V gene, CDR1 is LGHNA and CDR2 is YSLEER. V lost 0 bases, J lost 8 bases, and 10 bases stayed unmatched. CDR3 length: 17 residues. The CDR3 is CASSQDWGQPYYSPLHF. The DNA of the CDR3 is TGCGCCAGCAGCCAAGATTGGGGACAGCCTTATTATTCACCCCTCCACTTT.

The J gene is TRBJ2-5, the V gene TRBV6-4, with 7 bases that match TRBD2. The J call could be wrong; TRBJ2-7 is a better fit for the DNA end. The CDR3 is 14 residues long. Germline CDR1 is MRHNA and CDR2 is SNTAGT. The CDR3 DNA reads TGTGCCAGCAGTGACGCGGGGGTCTCCTACGAGCAGTACTTC. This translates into CASSDAGVSYEQYF.

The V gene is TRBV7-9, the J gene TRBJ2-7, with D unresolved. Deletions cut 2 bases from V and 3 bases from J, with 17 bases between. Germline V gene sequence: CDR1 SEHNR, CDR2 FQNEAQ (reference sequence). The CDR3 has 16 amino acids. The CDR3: CASSLPIMIGSYEQYF. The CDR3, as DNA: TGTGCCAGCAGCTTACCGATTATGATTGGTAGCTACGAGCAGTACTTC.

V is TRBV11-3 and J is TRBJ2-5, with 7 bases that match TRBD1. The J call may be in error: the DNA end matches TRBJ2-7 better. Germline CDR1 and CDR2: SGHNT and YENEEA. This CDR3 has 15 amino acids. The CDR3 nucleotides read TGTGCCAGCAGCTTAGTAGGGGGCATCCCCTACGAGCAGTACTTC. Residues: CASSLVGGIPYEQYF.

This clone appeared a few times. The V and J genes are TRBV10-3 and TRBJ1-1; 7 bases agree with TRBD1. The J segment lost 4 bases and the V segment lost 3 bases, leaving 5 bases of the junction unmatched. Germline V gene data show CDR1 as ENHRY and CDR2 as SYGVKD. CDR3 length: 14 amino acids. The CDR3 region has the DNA TGTGCCATCAGTGACAAACAGGGGAGCACTGAAGCTTTCTTT. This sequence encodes CAISDKQGSTEAFF.

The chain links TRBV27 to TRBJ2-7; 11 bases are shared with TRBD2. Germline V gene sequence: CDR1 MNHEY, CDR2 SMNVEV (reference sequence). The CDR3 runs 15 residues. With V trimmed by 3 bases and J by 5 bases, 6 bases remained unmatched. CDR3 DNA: TGTGCCAGCAGTTTGGGCCTAGCGGGGGGTCACGAGCAGTACTTC. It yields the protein CASSLGLAGGHEQYF.

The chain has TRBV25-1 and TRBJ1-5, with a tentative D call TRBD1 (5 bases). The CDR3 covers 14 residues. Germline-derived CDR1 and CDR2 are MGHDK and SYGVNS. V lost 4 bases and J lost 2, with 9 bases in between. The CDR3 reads CASSGAGRNQPQHF. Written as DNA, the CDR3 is TGTGCCAGCAGTGGGGCGGGGCGCAATCAGCCCCAGCATTTT.